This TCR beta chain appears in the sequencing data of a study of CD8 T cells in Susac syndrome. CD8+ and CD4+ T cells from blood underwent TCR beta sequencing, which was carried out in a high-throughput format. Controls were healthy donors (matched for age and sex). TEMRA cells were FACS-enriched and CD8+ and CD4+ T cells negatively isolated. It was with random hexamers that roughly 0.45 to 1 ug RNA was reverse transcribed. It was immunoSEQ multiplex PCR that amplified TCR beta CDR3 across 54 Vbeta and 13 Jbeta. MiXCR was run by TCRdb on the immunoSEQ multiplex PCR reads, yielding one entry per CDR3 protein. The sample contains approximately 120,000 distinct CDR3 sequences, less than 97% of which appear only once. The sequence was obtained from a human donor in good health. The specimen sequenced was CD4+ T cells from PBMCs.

CDR3 residues: CSARQADQPQHF. The CDR3 DNA is TGCAGTGCTCGACAGGCAGACCAGCCCCAGCATTTT. The chain uses TRBV20-1 and TRBJ1-5; weak D call: TRBD1 (6 bases). V was cut by 5 bases and J by 7 bases, with 12 bases left in between. Germline V gene data show CDR1 as DFQATT and CDR2 as SNEGSKA (reference sequence). The CDR3 is 12 amino acids.